The 30 T cell receptor beta chains reported below all come from one sample, sequenced in a study of technical replicates of blood from a handful of donors. The repertoire was sequenced with immunoSEQ multiplex PCR; TCRdb's copy has only in-frame clones and lacks some. The sample shows tens of thousands of clones, around 90% of them seen only once. Sequencing was performed on T cells isolated from PBMCs. All receptors derive from a human donor in good health.

This clone was seen only once. The chain joins TRBV4-3 to TRBJ1-1; no firm D call. Germline V gene data show CDR1 as LGHNA and CDR2 as YSLEER. The CDR3 has 13 residues. The germline V and J ends were trimmed by 1 base and 8 bases, with 11 bases remaining between them. CDR3 DNA sequence: TGCGCCAGCAGCCAAGTTATCCTGCGCGAAGCTTTCTTT. As protein: CASSQVILREAFF.

This sequence joins TRBV25-1 and TRBJ2-1, with 7 bases fitting TRBD1. CDR1 MGHDK and CDR2 SYGVNS come from the germline V gene. J gave up 2 bases and V 6 bases, and 7 bases lay outside the gene matches. The CDR3 contains 15 residues. The CDR3 is CASSPRQGPYNEQFF. DNA for the CDR3: TGTGCCAGCAGCCCAAGACAGGGCCCCTACAATGAGCAGTTCTTC.

The chain links TRBV6-5 to TRBJ2-1; D unresolved. The CDR3 length is 15 residues. Germline loops: CDR1 MNHEY, CDR2 SVGAGI. Trimming stripped 0 bases from V and 3 bases from J, with 9 bases between. CDR3 protein: CASSYSERFYNEQFF. CDR3 sequence (DNA): TGTGCCAGCAGTTACTCGGAGCGCTTCTACAATGAGCAGTTCTTC.

The J gene is TRBJ1-4, the V gene TRBV5-8; 9 bases are a match to TRBD1. This CDR3 spans 14 amino acids. The J segment lost 7 bases and the V segment lost 6 bases, leaving 7 bases of the junction unmatched. Germline-derived CDR1 and CDR2 are SGHTS and YDEGEE. The CDR3 DNA reads TGTGCCAGCAACTCCGGGACAGGGCCTGAAAAACTGTTTTTT. The encoded protein is CASNSGTGPEKLFF.

The rearrangement joins TRBV27 to TRBJ2-3; tentative D call: TRBD1 (5 bases). This CDR3 spans 16 amino acids. Trimming removed 0 bases from V and 3 bases from J, with 13 bases in between. Germline V gene data show CDR1 as MNHEY and CDR2 as SMNVEV (reference sequence). The CDR3 coding sequence is TGTGCCAGCAGTTTATCCTCATACTACAGGACAGATACGCAGTATTTT. This translates into CASSLSSYYRTDTQYF.

This clone was found a few times. The chain uses TRBV19 and TRBJ1-5; TRBD1 matches at 7 bases. Germline CDR1 LNHDA, CDR2 SQIVND (reference sequence). The CDR3 loop spans 12 amino acids. With V trimmed by 6 bases and J by 5 bases, 1 base remained unmatched. The CDR3 sequence: CASRTGYQPQHF. The CDR3 bases are TGTGCCAGTAGGACAGGGTATCAGCCCCAGCATTTT.

The chain combines TRBV19 with TRBJ1-1; D not resolved. CDR3 length: 14 amino acids. With 3 bases removed from V and 2 bases from J, the gap between germline ends came to 10 bases. CDR1 and CDR2 (germline): LNHDA, SQIVND (reference sequence). The CDR3 bases are TGTGCCAGTAGTATTATTTCGGGAAACACTGAAGCTTTCTTT. Translation: CASSIISGNTEAFF. Full variable domain (outside the CDR3, taken from reference TRBV19 and TRBJ1-1): DGGITQSPKYLFRKEGQNVTLSCEQNLNHDAMYWYRQDPGQGLRLIYYSQIVNDFQKGDIAEGYSVSREKKESFPLTVTSAQKNPTAFYLCASSIISGNTEAFFGQGTRLTVV.

The gene calls are TRBV19 and TRBJ2-7; TRBD2 agrees at 10 bases. J gave up 3 bases and V 5 bases, and 7 bases lay outside the gene matches. Germline assignment: CDR1 LNHDA and CDR2 SQIVND (reference sequence). The CDR3 spans 15 residues. CDR3 bases: TGTGCCAGTAGTGGATCCGGGACTAGCGTCTACGAGCAGTACTTC. Its protein is CASSGSGTSVYEQYF. Together with reference TRBV19 and TRBJ2-7, the CDR3 gives the full variable domain: DGGITQSPKYLFRKEGQNVTLSCEQNLNHDAMYWYRQDPGQGLRLIYYSQIVNDFQKGDIAEGYSVSREKKESFPLTVTSAQKNPTAFYLCASSGSGTSVYEQYFGPGTRLTVT.

The rearrangement links TRBV21-1 to TRBJ1-2. TRBV21-1 has pseudogene status. The CDR3 is 13 amino acids. CDR3 nucleotide sequence: TGTGCCAGCAGCCCGGAGGGACTGGATGGCTACACCTTC. It yields the protein CASSPEGLDGYTF.

The CDR3 bases are TGTGCCAGCAGGTCAGGGGTTCACTATGGCTACACCTTC. Its translation is CASRSGVHYGYTF. The chain carries TRBV11-2 and TRBJ1-2; D perhaps matches TRBD1 (6 bases). V shed 6 bases and J shed 3 bases, with 11 bases lying between them. CDR1 SGHAT and CDR2 FQNNGV come from the germline V gene. This CDR3 comprises 13 residues.

The gene calls are TRBV7-9 and TRBJ2-3; D unclear. Per germline, CDR1 SEHNR and CDR2 FQNEAQ (reference sequence). CDR3 size: 13 residues. Deletions cut 8 bases from V and 2 bases from J, with 11 bases between. The CDR3 loop reads CASSRATTDTQYF. The CDR3 DNA is TGTGCCAGCTCCCGAGCCACCACAGATACGCAGTATTTT.

The chain employs TRBV5-5 and TRBJ2-7; TRBD2 matches at 9 bases. The ends lost 0 bases at V and 3 bases at J; junction bases unmatched: 10. The germline CDR1 and CDR2 sequences are SGHKS and YYEKEE (reference sequence). This CDR3 has 17 amino acids. The CDR3: CASSLGGGLAGFYEQYF. CDR3 DNA sequence: TGTGCCAGCAGCTTGGGGGGGGGTCTAGCGGGATTCTACGAGCAGTACTTC. The entire variable domain, with the rest obtained from reference TRBV5-5 and TRBJ2-7, is as follows: DAGVTQSPTHLIKTRGQQVTLRCSPISGHKSVSWYQQVLGQGPQFIFQYYEKEERGRGNFPDRFSARQFPNYSSELNVNALLLGDSALYLCASSLGGGLAGFYEQYFGPGTRLTVT.

The V call is TRBV5-5, the J call TRBJ2-2; 11 bases line up with TRBD2. Trimming removed 0 bases from V and 3 bases from J; junction bases left unmatched: 1. The CDR3 runs to 16 residues. Per germline, CDR1 SGHKS and CDR2 YYEKEE (reference sequence). CDR3 DNA: TGTGCCAGCAGCTTGGCGGGACTAGCGGACACCGGGGAGCTGTTTTTT. Protein sequence: CASSLAGLADTGELFF.

The chain employs TRBV6-5 and TRBJ2-7; 11 bases match TRBD1. There are 15 residues in the CDR3. The V gene's germline CDR1 is MNHEY and CDR2 SVGAGI. Trimming at V came to 2 bases and at J to 3 bases, leaving 3 bases not matched to a gene. The CDR3 nucleotides read TGTGCCAGCAGTTACGCCGGGACAGGGGGCTACGAGCAGTACTTC. This sequence encodes CASSYAGTGGYEQYF.

The genes are TRBV2 and TRBJ2-3; the match to TRBD2 covers 14 bases. V shed 5 bases and J 4 bases; nucleotides not matched to a gene: 2. The CDR3 is 15 residues long. Germline values: CDR1 SNHLY, CDR2 FYNNEI. CDR3 amino acids: CASSRLAGGADTQYF. CDR3 DNA sequence: TGTGCCAGCAGTCGACTAGCGGGAGGGGCAGATACGCAGTATTTT.

The chain links TRBV19 to TRBJ2-5, with 7 bases identical to TRBD2. Germline-derived CDR1 and CDR2 are LNHDA and SQIVND (reference sequence). Trimming removed 5 bases from V and 5 bases from J; junction bases left unmatched: 8. This CDR3 spans 14 amino acids. The CDR3 reads CASSPETSRETQYF. CDR3 bases: TGTGCCAGTAGTCCGGAGACTAGCAGGGAGACCCAGTACTTC.

The rearrangement links TRBV4-1 to TRBJ2-3; 7 nucleotides line up with TRBD2. The V and J ends lost 1 base and 2 bases, in that order; junction bases with no gene match: 3. CDR3 length: 15 amino acids. In germline, CDR1 is MGHRA, CDR2 YSYEKL. The CDR3 DNA sequence: TGCGCCAGCAGCCAAGTGCTAGCGGACACAGATACGCAGTATTTT. Amino acid sequence: CASSQVLADTDTQYF.

The CDR3 region has the DNA TGTGCCAGCAGGACAGGGATGCCGCAAATCGCTTTCTTT. This sequence encodes CASRTGMPQIAFF. The chain has TRBV2 and TRBJ1-1, with 7 nucleotides matching TRBD1. Germline lookup yields CDR1 SNHLY and CDR2 FYNNEI. Trimming removed 6 bases from V and 11 bases from J; junction bases left unmatched: 12. The CDR3 covers 13 residues.

This clone has only a few counts. V is TRBV9 and J is TRBJ1-1; D remains ambiguous. The V and J ends lost 0 bases and 1 base respectively, with 4 bases between them. This CDR3 spans 13 amino acids. The germline V gene has CDR1 SGDLS and CDR2 YYNGEE. The CDR3 nucleotides are TGTGCCAGCAGCGTAGCTCCGAACACTGAAGCTTTCTTT. This codes for CASSVAPNTEAFF.

The chain recombines TRBV7-6 with TRBJ2-7; 10 bases map to TRBD2. The CDR3 extends over 15 amino acids. Germline-derived CDR1 and CDR2 are SGHVS and FNYEAQ. Germline trimming cut 5 bases from V and 5 bases from J; bases unmatched to any gene: 9. The CDR3 spells CASSLNSGRTHEQYF. The CDR3 DNA reads as TGTGCCAGCAGCCTAAATAGCGGGAGGACCCACGAGCAGTACTTC.

The chain joins TRBV6-6 to TRBJ1-1; D uncertain. The CDR3 runs to 14 residues. Deletions cut 6 bases from V and 1 base from J, with 12 bases between. The germline gives CDR1 MNHNY, CDR2 SVGAGI (reference sequence). CDR3 sequence: CASRDSTPNTEAFF. The CDR3 nucleotides are TGTGCCAGCAGGGACTCGACACCGAACACTGAAGCTTTCTTT.

V gene TRBV4-2 combines with J gene TRBJ1-1; D is perhaps TRBD1 (5 bases). The germline CDR1 and CDR2 sequences are LGHNA and YNFKEQ. The CDR3 consists of 16 residues. V was trimmed by 2 bases and J by 1 base, leaving 14 bases between them. The CDR3, as DNA: TGTGCCAGCAGCCAACAAACGACAGAATGGAACACTGAAGCTTTCTTT. It translates to CASSQQTTEWNTEAFF.

The rearrangement links TRBV9 to TRBJ2-1; D may be TRBD2 (5 bases). The ends were cut back, 0 bases at V and 9 bases at J, with 13 bases in the middle. The CDR3 runs to 14 residues. CDR1 and CDR2 from the germline V gene are SGDLS and YYNGEE. The CDR3 DNA reads TGTGCCAGCAGCGTAGCCCTGGACGAGGGTGAGCAGTTCTTC. It is translated as CASSVALDEGEQFF.

The chain combines TRBV5-4 with TRBJ1-2, with D tentatively TRBD1 (5 bases). CDR3 length: 16 amino acids. Looked up from germline, CDR1 is SGHNT and CDR2 is YYREEE (reference sequence). V lost 2 bases and J 5 bases, leaving 19 bases between the germline ends. For the CDR3, the DNA is TGTGCCAGCAGCTTTAATCGACGCGGGGGGATTTATGGCTACACCTTC. Translated, it gives CASSFNRRGGIYGYTF.

This chain uses TRBV11-2 with TRBJ2-2, with D possibly TRBD1 on 6 matching bases. The germline CDR1 and CDR2 sequences are SGHAT and FQNNGV. V was cut by 5 bases and J by 5 bases, with 15 bases left in between. This CDR3 spans 15 amino acids. The CDR3: CASSLVGAQTGELFF. The CDR3 DNA sequence: TGTGCCAGCAGCCTGGTGGGGGCACAGACCGGGGAGCTGTTTTTT.

This chain joins TRBV7-3 and TRBJ2-2; 7 bases match TRBD2. Germline V lookup: CDR1 SGHTA, CDR2 FQGTGA. The CDR3 spans 15 residues. The V gene end was trimmed by 4 bases and the J gene end by 7 bases; junction bases not matched to a gene: 9. In nucleotides, the CDR3 is TGTGCCAGCAGCTCCCCCGCGGGAGCGAACGGGGAGCTGTTTTTT. It translates to CASSSPAGANGELFF.

The rearrangement links TRBV19 to TRBJ1-2; 9 bases map to TRBD1. Germline V lookup: CDR1 LNHDA, CDR2 SQIVND (reference sequence). This CDR3 is built from 14 residues. J gave up 5 bases and V 8 bases, and 9 bases lay outside the gene matches. In DNA, the CDR3 is TGTGCCAGTTCCGGGACAGGGTTGACGTATGGCTACACCTTC. It translates to CASSGTGLTYGYTF.

This clone is a singleton in its sample. The chain links TRBV28 to TRBJ2-3, with D possibly being TRBD2 (6 bases). Trimming pared 6 bases from V and 2 bases from J, leaving 12 bases between. Germline V gene lookup returns CDR1 MDHEN and CDR2 SYDVKM. This CDR3 has 14 amino acids. CDR3 sequence: CASRLAIATDTQYF. In nucleotides, the CDR3 is TGTGCCAGCAGGCTAGCGATCGCCACAGATACGCAGTATTTT.

The V and J genes are TRBV5-1 and TRBJ2-7, with 9 bases matching TRBD2. The trim removed 4 bases at V and 3 bases at J, leaving 8 bases unmatched. The CDR3 runs 15 residues. From germline, CDR1 is SGHRS and CDR2 YFSETQ. This CDR3 reads CASSVNSGRFYEQYF. The CDR3 DNA reads as TGCGCCAGCAGCGTCAATAGCGGGAGATTCTACGAGCAGTACTTC.

V gene TRBV18 combines with J gene TRBJ1-1; D remains unclear. Germline V gene data show CDR1 as KGHSH and CDR2 as LQKENI. CDR3 length equals 13 residues. The germline V and J ends were trimmed by 2 bases and 0 bases, with 4 bases remaining between them. CDR3 in DNA: TGTGCCAGCTCACCATCGGTGAACACTGAAGCTTTCTTT. Its protein is CASSPSVNTEAFF.